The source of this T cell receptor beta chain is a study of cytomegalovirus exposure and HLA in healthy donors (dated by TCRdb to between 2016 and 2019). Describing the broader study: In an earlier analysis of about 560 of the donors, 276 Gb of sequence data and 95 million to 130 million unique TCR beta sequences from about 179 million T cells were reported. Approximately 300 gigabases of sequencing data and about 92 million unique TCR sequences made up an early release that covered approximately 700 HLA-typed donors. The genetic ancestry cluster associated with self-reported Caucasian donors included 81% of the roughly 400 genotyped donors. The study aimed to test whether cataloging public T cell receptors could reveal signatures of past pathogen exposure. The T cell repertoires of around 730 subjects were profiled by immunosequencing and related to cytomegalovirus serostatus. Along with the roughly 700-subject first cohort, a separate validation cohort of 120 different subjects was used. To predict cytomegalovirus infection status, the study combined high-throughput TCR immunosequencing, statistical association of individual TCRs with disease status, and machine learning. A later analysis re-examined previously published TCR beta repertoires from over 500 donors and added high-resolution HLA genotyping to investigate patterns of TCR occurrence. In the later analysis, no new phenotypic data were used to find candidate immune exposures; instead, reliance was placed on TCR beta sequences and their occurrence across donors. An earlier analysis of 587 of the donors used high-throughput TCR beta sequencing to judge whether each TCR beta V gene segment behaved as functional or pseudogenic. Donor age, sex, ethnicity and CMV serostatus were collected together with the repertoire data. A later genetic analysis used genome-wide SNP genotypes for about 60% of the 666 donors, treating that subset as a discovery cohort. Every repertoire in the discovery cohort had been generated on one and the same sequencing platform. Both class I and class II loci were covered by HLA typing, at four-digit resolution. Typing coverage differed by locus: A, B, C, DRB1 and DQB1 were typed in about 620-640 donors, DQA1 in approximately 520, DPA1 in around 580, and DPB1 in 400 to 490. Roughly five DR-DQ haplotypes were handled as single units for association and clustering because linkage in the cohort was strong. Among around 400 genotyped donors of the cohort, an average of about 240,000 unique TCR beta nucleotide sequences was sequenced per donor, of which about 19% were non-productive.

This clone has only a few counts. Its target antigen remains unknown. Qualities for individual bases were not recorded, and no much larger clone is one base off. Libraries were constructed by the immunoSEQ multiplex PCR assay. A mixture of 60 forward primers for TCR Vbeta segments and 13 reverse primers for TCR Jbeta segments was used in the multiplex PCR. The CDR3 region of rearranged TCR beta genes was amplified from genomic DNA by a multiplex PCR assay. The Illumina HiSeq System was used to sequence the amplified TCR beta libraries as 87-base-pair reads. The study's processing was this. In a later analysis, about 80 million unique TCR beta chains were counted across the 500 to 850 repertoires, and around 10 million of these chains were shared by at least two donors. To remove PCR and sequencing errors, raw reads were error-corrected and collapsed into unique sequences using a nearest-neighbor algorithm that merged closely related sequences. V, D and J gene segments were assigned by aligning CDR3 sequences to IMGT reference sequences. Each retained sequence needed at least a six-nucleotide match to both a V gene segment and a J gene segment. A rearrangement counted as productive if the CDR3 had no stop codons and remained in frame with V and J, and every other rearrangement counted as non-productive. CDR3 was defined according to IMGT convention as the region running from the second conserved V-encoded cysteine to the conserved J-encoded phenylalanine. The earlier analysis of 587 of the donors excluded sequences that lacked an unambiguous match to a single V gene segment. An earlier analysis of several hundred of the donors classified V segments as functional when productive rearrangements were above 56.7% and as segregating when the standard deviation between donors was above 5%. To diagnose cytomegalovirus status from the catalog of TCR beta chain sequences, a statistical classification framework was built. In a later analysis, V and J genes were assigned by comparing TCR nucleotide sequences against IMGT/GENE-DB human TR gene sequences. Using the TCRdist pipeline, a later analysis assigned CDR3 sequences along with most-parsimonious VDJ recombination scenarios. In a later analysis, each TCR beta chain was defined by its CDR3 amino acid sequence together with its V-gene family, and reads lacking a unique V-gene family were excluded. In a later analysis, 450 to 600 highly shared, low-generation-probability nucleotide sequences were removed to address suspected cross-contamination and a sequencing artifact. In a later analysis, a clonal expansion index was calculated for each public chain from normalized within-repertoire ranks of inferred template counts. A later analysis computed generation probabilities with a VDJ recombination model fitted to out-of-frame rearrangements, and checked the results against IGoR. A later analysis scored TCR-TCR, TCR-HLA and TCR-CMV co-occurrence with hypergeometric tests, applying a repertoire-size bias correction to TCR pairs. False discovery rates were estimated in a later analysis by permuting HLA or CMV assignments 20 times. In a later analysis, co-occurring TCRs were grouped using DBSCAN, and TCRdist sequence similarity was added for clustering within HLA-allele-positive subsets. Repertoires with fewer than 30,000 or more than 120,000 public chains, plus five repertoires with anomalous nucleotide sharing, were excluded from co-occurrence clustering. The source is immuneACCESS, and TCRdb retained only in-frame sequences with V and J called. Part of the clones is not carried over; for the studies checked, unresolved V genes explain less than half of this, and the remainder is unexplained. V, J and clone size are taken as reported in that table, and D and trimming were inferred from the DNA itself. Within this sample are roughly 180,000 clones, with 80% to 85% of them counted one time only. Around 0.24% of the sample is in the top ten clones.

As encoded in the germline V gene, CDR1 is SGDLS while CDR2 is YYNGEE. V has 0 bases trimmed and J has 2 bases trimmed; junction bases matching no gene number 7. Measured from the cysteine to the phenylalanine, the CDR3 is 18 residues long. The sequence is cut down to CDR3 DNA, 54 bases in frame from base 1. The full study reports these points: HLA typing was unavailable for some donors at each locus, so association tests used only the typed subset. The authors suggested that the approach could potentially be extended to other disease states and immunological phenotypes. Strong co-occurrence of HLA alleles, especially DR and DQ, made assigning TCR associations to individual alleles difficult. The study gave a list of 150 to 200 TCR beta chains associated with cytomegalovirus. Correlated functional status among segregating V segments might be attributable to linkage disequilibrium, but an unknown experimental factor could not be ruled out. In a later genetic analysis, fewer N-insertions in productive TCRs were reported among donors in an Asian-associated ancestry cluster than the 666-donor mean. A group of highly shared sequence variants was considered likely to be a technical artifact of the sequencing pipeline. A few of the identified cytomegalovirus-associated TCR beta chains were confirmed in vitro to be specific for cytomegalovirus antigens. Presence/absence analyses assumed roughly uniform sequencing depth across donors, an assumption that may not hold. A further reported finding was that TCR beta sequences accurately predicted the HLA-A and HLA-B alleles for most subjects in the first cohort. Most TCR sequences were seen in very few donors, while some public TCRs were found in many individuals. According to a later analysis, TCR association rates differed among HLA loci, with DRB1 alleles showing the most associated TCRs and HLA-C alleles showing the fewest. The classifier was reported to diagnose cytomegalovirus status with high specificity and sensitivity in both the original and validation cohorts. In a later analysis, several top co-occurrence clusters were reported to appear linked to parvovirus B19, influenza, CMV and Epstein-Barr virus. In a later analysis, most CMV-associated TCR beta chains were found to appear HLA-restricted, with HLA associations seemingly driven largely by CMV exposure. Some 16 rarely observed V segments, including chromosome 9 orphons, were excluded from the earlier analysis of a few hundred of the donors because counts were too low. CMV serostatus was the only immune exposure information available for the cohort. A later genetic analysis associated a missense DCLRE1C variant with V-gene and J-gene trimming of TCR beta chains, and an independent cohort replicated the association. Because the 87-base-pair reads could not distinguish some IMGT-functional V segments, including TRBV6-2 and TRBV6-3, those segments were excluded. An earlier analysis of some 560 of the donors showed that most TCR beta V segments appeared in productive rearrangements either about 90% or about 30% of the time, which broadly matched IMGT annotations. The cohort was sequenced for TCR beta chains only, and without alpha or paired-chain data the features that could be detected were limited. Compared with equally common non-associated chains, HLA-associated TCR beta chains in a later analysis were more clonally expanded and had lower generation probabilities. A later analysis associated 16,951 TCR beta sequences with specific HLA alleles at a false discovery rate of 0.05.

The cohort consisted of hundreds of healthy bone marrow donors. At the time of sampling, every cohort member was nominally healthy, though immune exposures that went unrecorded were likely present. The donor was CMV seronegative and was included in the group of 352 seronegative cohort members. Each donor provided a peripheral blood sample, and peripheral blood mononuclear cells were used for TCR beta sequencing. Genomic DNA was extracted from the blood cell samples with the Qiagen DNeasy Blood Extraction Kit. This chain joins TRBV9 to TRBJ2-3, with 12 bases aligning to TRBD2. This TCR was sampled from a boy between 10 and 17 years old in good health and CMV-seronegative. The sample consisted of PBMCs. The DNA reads TGTGCCAGCAGCGTAGAGGGAGGACTAGCGGGGTACACAGATACGCAGTATTTT. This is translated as CASSVEGGLAGYTDTQYF. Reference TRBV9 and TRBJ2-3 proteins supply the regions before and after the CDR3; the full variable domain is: DSGVTQTPKHLITATGQRVTLRCSPRSGDLSVYWYQQSLDQGLQFLIQYYNGEERAKGNILERFSAQQFPDLHSELNLSSLELGDSALYFCASSVEGGLAGYTDTQYFGPGTRLTVL.